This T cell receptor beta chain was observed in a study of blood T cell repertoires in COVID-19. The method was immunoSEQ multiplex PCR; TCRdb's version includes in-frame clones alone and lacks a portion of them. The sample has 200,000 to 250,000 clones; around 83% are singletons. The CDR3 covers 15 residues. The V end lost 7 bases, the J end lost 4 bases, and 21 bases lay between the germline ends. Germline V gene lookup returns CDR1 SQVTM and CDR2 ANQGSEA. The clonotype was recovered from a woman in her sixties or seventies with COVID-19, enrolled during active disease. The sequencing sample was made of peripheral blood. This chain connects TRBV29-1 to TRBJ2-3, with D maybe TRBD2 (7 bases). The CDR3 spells CSGQRGWEGADTQYF. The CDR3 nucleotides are TGCAGCGGCCAAAGGGGGTGGGAGGGCGCAGATACGCAGTATTTT.